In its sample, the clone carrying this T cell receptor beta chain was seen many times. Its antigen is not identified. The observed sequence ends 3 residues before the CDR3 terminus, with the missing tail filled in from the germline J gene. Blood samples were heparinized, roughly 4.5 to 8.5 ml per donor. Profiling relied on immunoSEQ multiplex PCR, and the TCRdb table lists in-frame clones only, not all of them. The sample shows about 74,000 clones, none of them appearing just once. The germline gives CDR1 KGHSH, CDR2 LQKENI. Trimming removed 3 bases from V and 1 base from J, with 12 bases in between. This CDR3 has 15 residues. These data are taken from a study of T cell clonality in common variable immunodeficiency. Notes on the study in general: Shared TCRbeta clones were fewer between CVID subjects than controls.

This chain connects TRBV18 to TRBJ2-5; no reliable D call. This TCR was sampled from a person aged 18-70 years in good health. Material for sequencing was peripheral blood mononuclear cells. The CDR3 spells CASSPPVIVQETQYF. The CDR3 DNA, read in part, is TGTGCCAGCTCACCCCCGGTGATAGTCCAAGAGACC.